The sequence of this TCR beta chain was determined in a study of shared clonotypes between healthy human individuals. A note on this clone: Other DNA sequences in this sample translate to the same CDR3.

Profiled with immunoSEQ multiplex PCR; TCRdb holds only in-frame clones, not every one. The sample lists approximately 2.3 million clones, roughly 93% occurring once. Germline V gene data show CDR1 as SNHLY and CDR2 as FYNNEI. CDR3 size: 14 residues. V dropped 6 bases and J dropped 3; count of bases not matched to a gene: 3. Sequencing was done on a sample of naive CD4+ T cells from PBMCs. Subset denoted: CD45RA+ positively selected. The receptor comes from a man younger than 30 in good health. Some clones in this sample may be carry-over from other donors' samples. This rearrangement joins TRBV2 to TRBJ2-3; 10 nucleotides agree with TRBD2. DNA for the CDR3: TGTGCCAGCAGGAGGACTAGCGGTACAGATACGCAGTATTTT. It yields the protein CASRRTSGTDTQYF.